A single sample is the source of the 18 T cell receptor beta chains below, sequenced in a study of blood T cell repertoires in COVID-19. The protocol was immunoSEQ multiplex PCR, while the TCRdb copy is restricted to in-frame clones and leaves out a portion. The sample comprises under 200,000 clones, around 85% of which are singletons, and about 0.95% rests with the top ten. Sequenced: peripheral blood. The receptors come from a man between 60 and 75 years old with COVID-19, enrolled during active disease.

The V call is TRBV7-9, the J call TRBJ2-2, with TRBD1 as a possible D gene (6 bases). V was cut by 6 bases and J by 2 bases, with 13 bases left in between. The CDR3 has 15 amino acids. Germline values: CDR1 SEHNR, CDR2 FQNEAQ (reference sequence). CDR3 region: CASRPRGLNTGELFF. The CDR3 DNA is TGTGCCAGCAGACCCAGGGGTCTAAACACCGGGGAGCTGTTTTTT.

The table lists this clone with a few counts. The chain is built from TRBV19 and TRBJ1-4; no firm D call. The CDR3 consists of 15 residues. Germline values: CDR1 LNHDA, CDR2 SQIVND (reference sequence). Trimming pared 6 bases from V and 2 bases from J, leaving 13 bases between. The CDR3 protein is CASSSVGGTNEKLFF. CDR3 bases: TGTGCCAGTAGCTCGGTGGGAGGGACTAATGAAAAACTGTTTTTT.

CDR3: CASSQVPGQGYSNQPQHF. CDR3 bases: TGTGCCAGCAGCCAAGTACCGGGACAGGGATATAGCAATCAGCCCCAGCATTTT. This rearrangement joins TRBV14 to TRBJ1-5, with 9 bases matching TRBD1. Germline CDR1 SGHDN, CDR2 FVKESK. Unmatched junction bases numbered 7, after V lost 1 base and J lost 0 bases. This CDR3 is built from 18 residues.

Here the CDR3 reads CASSPEAPGYTIYF. DNA for the CDR3: TGTGCCAGCTCACCAGAGGCCCCCGGTTACACCATATATTTT. The chain has TRBV18 and TRBJ1-3; the D is unclear. Germline V gene data show CDR1 as KGHSH and CDR2 as LQKENI. The CDR3 is made up of 14 amino acids. The V gene lost 2 bases and the J gene lost 8 bases, with 13 bases spanning the gap.

V gene TRBV5-8 combines with J gene TRBJ2-1, with 8 bases that match TRBD2. J gave up 7 bases and V 0 bases, and 9 bases lay outside the gene matches. There are 16 residues in the CDR3. The germline V gene encodes CDR1 SGHTS and CDR2 YDEGEE. The CDR3 sequence: CASSLGRSGRKNEQFF. The CDR3 DNA sequence: TGTGCCAGCAGCTTGGGTCGAAGCGGGAGAAAGAATGAGCAGTTCTTC.

V is TRBV5-4 and J is TRBJ2-7; 7 bases are shared with TRBD1. Unmatched junction bases numbered 7, after V lost 4 bases and J lost 0 bases. There are 15 residues in the CDR3. The germline V gene encodes CDR1 SGHNT and CDR2 YYREEE (reference sequence). CDR3 nucleotide sequence: TGTGCCAGCAGCAGTCCCGGGACAGACTCCTACGAGCAGTACTTC. Translation gives CASSSPGTDSYEQYF.

This clone was seen only a few times. This sample includes further DNA sequences coding for the same CDR3. The V gene is TRBV5-1, the J gene TRBJ1-4; unclear D gene. Germline CDR1 is SGHRS and CDR2 is YFSETQ. This CDR3 comprises 11 residues. V lost 7 bases and J lost 5, with 6 bases in between. For the CDR3, the DNA is TGCGCCAGCCGACTCAATGAAAAACTGTTTTTT. Encoded protein: CASRLNEKLFF.

CDR3 DNA: TGTGCCAGCAGTTTACTGGGGGCGCCGGGCACTGAAGCTTTCTTT. It specifies CASSLLGAPGTEAFF. The chain joins TRBV27 to TRBJ1-1, with D possibly being TRBD1 (6 bases). CDR3 length: 15 amino acids. Germline CDR1 is MNHEY and CDR2 is SMNVEV (reference sequence). With 2 bases removed from V and 4 bases from J, the gap between germline ends came to 14 bases.

The rearrangement joins TRBV15 to TRBJ1-2; 8 bases align to TRBD1. V trimming: 3 bases; J trimming: 14 bases; junction bases outside the gene matches: 14. Germline assignment: CDR1 LNHNV and CDR2 YYDKDF (reference sequence). CDR3 length: 14 amino acids. The CDR3 is CATSRADRALGRTF. CDR3 DNA: TGTGCCACCAGCAGGGCGGACAGGGCCCTCGGGAGGACCTTC.

V is TRBV10-1 and J is TRBJ2-7, with 10 nucleotides matching TRBD2. The CDR3 has 15 amino acids. Germline trimming cut 6 bases from V and 0 bases from J; bases unmatched to any gene: 5. Looked up from germline, CDR1 is WNHNN and CDR2 is SYGVQD (reference sequence). CDR3 region: CASRGSSGSSYEQYF. CDR3 DNA: TGCGCCAGCAGGGGGTCTAGCGGGAGCTCCTACGAGCAGTACTTC.

The chain couples TRBV6-5 to TRBJ2-2, with D hard to call. Germline CDR1 and CDR2: MNHEY and SVGAGI. The CDR3 sequence is 13 residues long. Trimming removed 6 bases at V and 6 bases at J, with 11 bases between. CDR3 sequence (DNA): TGTGCCAGCAGACTCGGTAACGCCGGGGAGCTGTTTTTT. It specifies CASRLGNAGELFF.

V usage is TRBV12-3 or TRBV12-4 and J usage is TRBJ2-7; 7 bases match TRBD1. The CDR3 runs 12 residues. V shed 6 bases, J shed 5 bases, and the junction held 4 bases outside the gene matches. The CDR3 DNA reads as TGTGCCAGCAGCCGGGGACAGAACGAGCAGTACTTC. Encoded protein: CASSRGQNEQYF.

The chain joins TRBV12-3 or TRBV12-4 to TRBJ1-2; 10 nucleotides line up with TRBD1. With 1 base clipped from V and 8 bases from J, the junction kept 1 base outside the gene matches. The CDR3 is 13 amino acids. This chain's CDR3 is CASSLGDRGGYTF. CDR3 DNA: TGTGCCAGCAGTTTAGGGGACAGGGGCGGCTACACCTTC.

This clone was detected only a few times. The DNA for the CDR3 is TGTGCCAGCAGCGAGAGACAGGGACTGAACACTGAAGCTTTCTTT. Its protein is CASSERQGLNTEAFF. The V and J genes are TRBV7-2 and TRBJ1-1; 7 nucleotides align to TRBD1. There are 15 residues in the CDR3. V was pared by 5 bases and J by 0 bases, with 6 bases of the junction left unmatched. From germline, CDR1 is SGHTA and CDR2 FQGNSA.

The chain recombines TRBV7-2 with TRBJ2-3; 7 positions match TRBD1. This CDR3 has 14 residues. The ends lost 5 bases at V and 1 base at J; junction bases unmatched: 3. CDR1 SGHTA and CDR2 FQGNSA come from the germline V gene. The CDR3, as DNA: TGTGCCAGCAGCCTCGGGACAGGCACAGATACGCAGTATTTT. Encoded protein: CASSLGTGTDTQYF.

The CDR3, as DNA: TGTGCCAGTACTCGGACAGGGTCCATGAACACTGAAGCTTTCTTT. It codes for CASTRTGSMNTEAFF. This rearrangement joins TRBV19 to TRBJ1-1; 8 bases map to TRBD1. Germline V gene sequence: CDR1 LNHDA, CDR2 SQIVND (reference sequence). The CDR3 is 15 residues long. V lost 7 bases and J lost 0; bases outside the gene matches: 7.

The J gene is TRBJ2-1, the V gene TRBV28; D may be TRBD1 (6 bases). Trimming took off 6 bases at V and 6 bases at J, with 18 bases between the two ends. Germline V gives CDR1 MDHEN, CDR2 SYDVKM. CDR3 length: 15 residues. CDR3 in DNA: TGTGCCAGCAGACTACAGGGTGTAATTACCAATGAGCAGTTCTTC. It specifies CASRLQGVITNEQFF.

V is TRBV28 and J is TRBJ1-2; weak D call: TRBD1 (5 bases). V was clipped by 6 bases and J by 8 bases, with 13 bases between them. The CDR3 is 12 residues long. CDR1 and CDR2 (germline): MDHEN, SYDVKM. CDR3 nucleotides: TGTGCCAGCAGAGACAGTGCGGTCGGCTACACCTTC. Its translation: CASRDSAVGYTF.